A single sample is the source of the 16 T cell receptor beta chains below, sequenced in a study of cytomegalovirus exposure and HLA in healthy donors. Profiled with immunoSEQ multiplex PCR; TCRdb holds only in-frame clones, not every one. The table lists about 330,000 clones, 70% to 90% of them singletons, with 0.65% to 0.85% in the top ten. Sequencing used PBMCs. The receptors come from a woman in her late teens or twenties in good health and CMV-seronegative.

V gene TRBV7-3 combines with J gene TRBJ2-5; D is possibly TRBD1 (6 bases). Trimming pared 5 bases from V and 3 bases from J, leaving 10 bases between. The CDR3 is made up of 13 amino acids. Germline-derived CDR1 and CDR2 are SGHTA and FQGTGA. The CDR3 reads CASSADSKETQYF. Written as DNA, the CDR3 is TGTGCCAGCAGCGCGGACAGCAAAGAGACCCAGTACTTC. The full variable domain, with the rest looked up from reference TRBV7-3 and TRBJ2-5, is GAGVSQTPSNKVTEKGKYVELRCDPISGHTALYWYRQSLGQGPEFLIYFQGTGAADDSGLPNDRFFAVRPEGSVSTLKIQRTERGDSAVYLCASSADSKETQYFGPGTRLLVL.

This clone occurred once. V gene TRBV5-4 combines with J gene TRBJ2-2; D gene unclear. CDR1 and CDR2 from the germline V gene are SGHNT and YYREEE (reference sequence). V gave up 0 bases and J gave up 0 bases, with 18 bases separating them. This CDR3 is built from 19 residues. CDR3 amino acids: CASSLDVVARYANTGELFF. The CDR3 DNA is TGTGCCAGCAGCTTGGATGTAGTTGCGAGGTACGCGAACACCGGGGAGCTGTTTTTT.

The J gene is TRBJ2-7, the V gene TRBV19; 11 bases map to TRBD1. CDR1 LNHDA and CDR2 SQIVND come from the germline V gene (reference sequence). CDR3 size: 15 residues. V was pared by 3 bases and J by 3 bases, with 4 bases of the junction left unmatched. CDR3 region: CASSIGGTGGYEQYF. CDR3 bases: TGTGCCAGTAGTATTGGAGGGACAGGGGGCTACGAGCAGTACTTC.

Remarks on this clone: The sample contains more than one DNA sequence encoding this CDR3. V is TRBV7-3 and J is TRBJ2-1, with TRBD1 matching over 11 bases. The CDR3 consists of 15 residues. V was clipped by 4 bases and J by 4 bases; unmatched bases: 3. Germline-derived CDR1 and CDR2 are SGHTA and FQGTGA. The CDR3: CASSSGQGAYNEQFF. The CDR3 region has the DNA TGTGCCAGCAGCTCCGGACAGGGGGCGTACAATGAGCAGTTCTTC. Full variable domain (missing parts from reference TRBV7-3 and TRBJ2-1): GAGVSQTPSNKVTEKGKYVELRCDPISGHTALYWYRQSLGQGPEFLIYFQGTGAADDSGLPNDRFFAVRPEGSVSTLKIQRTERGDSAVYLCASSSGQGAYNEQFFGPGTRLTVL.

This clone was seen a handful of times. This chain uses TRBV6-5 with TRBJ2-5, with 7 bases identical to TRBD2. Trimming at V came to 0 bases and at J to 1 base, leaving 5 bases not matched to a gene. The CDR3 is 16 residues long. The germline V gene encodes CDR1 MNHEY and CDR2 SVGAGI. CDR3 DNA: TGTGCCAGCAGTTACTCGTTGTCTAGCGGCCAAGAGACCCAGTACTTC. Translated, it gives CASSYSLSSGQETQYF.

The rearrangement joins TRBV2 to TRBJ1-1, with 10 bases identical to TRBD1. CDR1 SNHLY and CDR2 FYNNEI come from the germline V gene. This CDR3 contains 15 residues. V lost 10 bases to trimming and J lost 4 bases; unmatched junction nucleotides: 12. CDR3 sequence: CAIVPGQGLGTEAFF. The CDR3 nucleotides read TGTGCCATCGTCCCGGGACAGGGGTTAGGCACTGAAGCTTTCTTT. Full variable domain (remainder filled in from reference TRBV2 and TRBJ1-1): EPEVTQTPSHQVTQMGQEVILRCVPISNHLYFYWYRQILGQKVEFLVSFYNNEISEKSEIFDDQFSVERPDGSNFTLKIRSTKLEDSAMYFCAIVPGQGLGTEAFFGQGTRLTVV.

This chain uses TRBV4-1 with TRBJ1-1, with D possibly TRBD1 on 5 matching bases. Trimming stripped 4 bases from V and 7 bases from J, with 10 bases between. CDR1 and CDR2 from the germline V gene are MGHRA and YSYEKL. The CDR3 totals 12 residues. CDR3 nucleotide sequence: TGCGCCAGCAGCCGGGACTTGGGTGAAGCTTTCTTT. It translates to CASSRDLGEAFF.

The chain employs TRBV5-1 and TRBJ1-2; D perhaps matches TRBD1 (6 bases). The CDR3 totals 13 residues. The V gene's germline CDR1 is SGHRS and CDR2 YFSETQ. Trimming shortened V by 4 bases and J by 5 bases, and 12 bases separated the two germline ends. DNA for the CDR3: TGCGCCAGCAGCAGGGACACCCTTTATGGCTACACCTTC. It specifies CASSRDTLYGYTF.

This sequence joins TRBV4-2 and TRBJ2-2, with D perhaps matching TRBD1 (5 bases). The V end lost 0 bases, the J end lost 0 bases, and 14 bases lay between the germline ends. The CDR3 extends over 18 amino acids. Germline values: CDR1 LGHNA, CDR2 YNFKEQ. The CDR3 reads CASSQEDVQGTNTGELFF. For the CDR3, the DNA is TGTGCCAGCAGCCAAGAAGACGTCCAGGGAACGAACACCGGGGAGCTGTTTTTT.

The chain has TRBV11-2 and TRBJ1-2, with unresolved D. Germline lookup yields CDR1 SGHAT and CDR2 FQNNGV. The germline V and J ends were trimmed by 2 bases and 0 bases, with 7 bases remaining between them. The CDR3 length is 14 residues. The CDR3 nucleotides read TGTGCCAGCAGCTTAAGCGGCTCTAACTATGGCTACACCTTC. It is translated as CASSLSGSNYGYTF. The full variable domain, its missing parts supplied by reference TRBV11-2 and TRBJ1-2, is EAGVAQSPRYKIIEKRQSVAFWCNPISGHATLYWYQQILGQGPKLLIQFQNNGVVDDSQLPKDRFSAERLKGVDSTLKIQPAKLEDSAVYLCASSLSGSNYGYTFGSGTRLTVV.

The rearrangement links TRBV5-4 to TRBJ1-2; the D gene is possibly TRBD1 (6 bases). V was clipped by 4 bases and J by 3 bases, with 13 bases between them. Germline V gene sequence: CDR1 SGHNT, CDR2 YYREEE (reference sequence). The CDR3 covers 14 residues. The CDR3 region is CASSRRAGDYGYTF. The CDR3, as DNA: TGTGCCAGCAGCCGGCGGGCAGGGGACTATGGCTACACCTTC. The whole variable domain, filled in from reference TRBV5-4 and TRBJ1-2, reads ETGVTQSPTHLIKTRGQQVTLRCSSQSGHNTVSWYQQALGQGPQFIFQYYREEENGRGNFPPRFSGLQFPNYSSELNVNALELDDSALYLCASSRRAGDYGYTFGSGTRLTVV.

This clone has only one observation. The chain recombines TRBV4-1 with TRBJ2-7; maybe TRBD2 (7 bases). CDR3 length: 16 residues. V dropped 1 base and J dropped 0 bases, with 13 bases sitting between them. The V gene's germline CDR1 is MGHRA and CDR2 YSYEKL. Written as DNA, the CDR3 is TGCGCCAGCAGCCAAGGGGGAGGGGGGACCTCCTACGAGCAGTACTTC. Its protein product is CASSQGGGGTSYEQYF.

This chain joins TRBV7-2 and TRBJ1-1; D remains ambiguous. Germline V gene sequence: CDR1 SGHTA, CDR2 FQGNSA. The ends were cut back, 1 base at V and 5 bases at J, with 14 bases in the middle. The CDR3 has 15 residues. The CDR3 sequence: CASSLVEGGRTEAFF. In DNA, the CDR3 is TGTGCCAGCAGCTTAGTCGAGGGTGGGAGGACTGAAGCTTTCTTT.

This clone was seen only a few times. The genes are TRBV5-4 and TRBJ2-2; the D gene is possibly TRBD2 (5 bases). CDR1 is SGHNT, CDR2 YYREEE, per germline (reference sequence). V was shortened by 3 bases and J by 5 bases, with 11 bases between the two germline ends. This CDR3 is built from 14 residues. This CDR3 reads CASSYGRGTGELFF. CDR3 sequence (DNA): TGTGCCAGCAGCTACGGTCGGGGTACCGGGGAGCTGTTTTTT.

The CDR3 DNA reads TGTGCCAGCAGTTCCCCGGGACTAGCGTTAAACGAGCAGTACTTC. This sequence encodes CASSSPGLALNEQYF. This chain joins TRBV28 and TRBJ2-7; 10 nucleotides agree with TRBD2. With 4 bases clipped from V and 5 bases from J, the junction kept 8 bases outside the gene matches. Looked up from germline, CDR1 is MDHEN and CDR2 is SYDVKM. The CDR3 sequence is 15 residues long.

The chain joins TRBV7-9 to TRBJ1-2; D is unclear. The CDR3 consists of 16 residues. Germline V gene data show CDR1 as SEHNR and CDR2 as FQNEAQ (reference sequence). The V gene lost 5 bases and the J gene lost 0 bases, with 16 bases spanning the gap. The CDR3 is CASSLGLVTTNYGYTF. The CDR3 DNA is TGTGCCAGCAGCCTAGGGCTGGTAACCACTAACTATGGCTACACCTTC.